A selection of T cell receptor beta chains follows, all from one sample in a study of cytomegalovirus exposure and HLA in healthy donors. Profiling relied on immunoSEQ multiplex PCR, and the TCRdb table lists in-frame clones only, not all of them. The sample lists some 130,000 clones; 74% were seen once. Sequencing used PBMCs. The receptors were sampled from a woman aged 50 to 65 in good health and CMV-seropositive. Both conserved end residues are part of each CDR3. Each record gives: D gene, V gene, J gene, CDR3 length, clone size, CDR3 DNA, CDR3 protein. D genes are given only for firm matches. A clone size is listed for some rows: how often the clone was seen (once, few, many), or a class if it is expanded.

D gene: TRBD1; V gene: TRBV5-5; J gene: TRBJ2-2; CDR3 length: 17; clone size: few; CDR3 DNA: TGTGCCAGCAGCTTGAAGGGACAGGGGGCGAACACCGGGGAGCTGTTTTTT; CDR3 protein: CASSLKGQGANTGELFF
D gene: .; V gene: TRBV10-1; J gene: TRBJ2-7; CDR3 length: 15; clone size: .; CDR3 DNA: TGCGCCAGCAGTGAGTTAGGTCAGGCCCCGGGGGAGCAGTACTTC; CDR3 protein: CASSELGQAPGEQYF
D gene: .; V gene: TRBV11-3; J gene: TRBJ2-6; CDR3 length: 16; clone size: .; CDR3 DNA: TGTGCCAGCAGCTTCCCAGGGGTACCTGGGGCCAACGTCCTGACTTTC; CDR3 protein: CASSFPGVPGANVLTF
D gene: .; V gene: TRBV6-5; J gene: TRBJ1-1; CDR3 length: 14; clone size: .; CDR3 DNA: TGTGCCAGCAGACTTCTTACCCGGGGCACTGAAGCTTTCTTT; CDR3 protein: CASRLLTRGTEAFF
D gene: .; V gene: TRBV4-3; J gene: TRBJ2-1; CDR3 length: 15; clone size: .; CDR3 DNA: TGCGCCAGCAGCCAAGATCGGACTGCCTACAATGAGCAGTTCTTC; CDR3 protein: CASSQDRTAYNEQFF
D gene: .; V gene: TRBV9; J gene: TRBJ2-7; CDR3 length: 14; clone size: .; CDR3 DNA: TGTGCCAGCAGCGTAGGGAGGGGCGCCTACGAGCAGTACTTC; CDR3 protein: CASSVGRGAYEQYF
D gene: TRBD1; V gene: TRBV5-1; J gene: TRBJ1-6; CDR3 length: 15; clone size: once; CDR3 DNA: TGCGCCAGCAGCTTGATCGGACAGGATAATTCACCCCTCCACTTT; CDR3 protein: CASSLIGQDNSPLHF
D gene: .; V gene: TRBV12-5; J gene: TRBJ2-2; CDR3 length: 15; clone size: .; CDR3 DNA: TGTGCTAGTGGTCCTTCAGGGACGAACACCGGGGAGCTGTTTTTT; CDR3 protein: CASGPSGTNTGELFF
D gene: .; V gene: TRBV21-1; J gene: TRBJ2-5; CDR3 length: 14; clone size: .; CDR3 DNA: TGTGCCAGCTGGGGACTAGCGGGGGGAGAGACCCAGTACTTC; CDR3 protein: CASWGLAGGETQYF
D gene: .; V gene: TRBV9; J gene: TRBJ2-3; CDR3 length: 15; clone size: .; CDR3 DNA: TGTGCCAGCAGCTCTCGACAGGCTAGCACAGATACGCAGTATTTT; CDR3 protein: CASSSRQASTDTQYF
D gene: TRBD2; V gene: TRBV10-2; J gene: TRBJ2-5; CDR3 length: 11; clone size: .; CDR3 DNA: TGCGCCAGCAGCGGGGGGGAGACCCAGTACTTC; CDR3 protein: CASSGGETQYF
D gene: .; V gene: TRBV6-1; J gene: TRBJ2-1; CDR3 length: 15; clone size: .; CDR3 DNA: TGTGCCAGCAGGATCCCCGGGACACCCCTCAATGAGCAGTTCTTC; CDR3 protein: CASRIPGTPLNEQFF
D gene: TRBD2; V gene: TRBV29-1; J gene: TRBJ2-2; CDR3 length: 14; clone size: few; CDR3 DNA: TGCAGCGCCTTAGCGGGGGGGCGGACCGGGGAGCTGTTTTTT; CDR3 protein: CSALAGGRTGELFF
D gene: .; V gene: TRBV29-1; J gene: TRBJ2-7; CDR3 length: 13; clone size: few; CDR3 DNA: TGCAGCGTTGAAGGGCAGGGGAAGAGCGAGCAGTACTTC; CDR3 protein: CSVEGQGKSEQYF
D gene: TRBD1; V gene: TRBV6-1; J gene: TRBJ2-1; CDR3 length: 13; clone size: .; CDR3 DNA: TGTGCCAGCAGTGCACCAACAGGGGATGAGCAGTTCTTC; CDR3 protein: CASSAPTGDEQFF
D gene: .; V gene: TRBV10-1; J gene: TRBJ1-6; CDR3 length: 13; clone size: .; CDR3 DNA: TGCGCCAGCAGTGATTGGGGAGTGTCACCCCTCCACTTT; CDR3 protein: CASSDWGVSPLHF
D gene: TRBD2; V gene: TRBV30; J gene: TRBJ2-7; CDR3 length: 14; clone size: .; CDR3 DNA: TGTGCCTGGAGTGGACTAGCTGCTACCCACGAGCAGTACTTC; CDR3 protein: CAWSGLAATHEQYF
D gene: TRBD2; V gene: TRBV6-8; J gene: TRBJ2-7; CDR3 length: 15; clone size: .; CDR3 DNA: TGTGCCAGCGCAGGGAGCGGGGGGCTAACCTACGGGCAGTACTTC; CDR3 protein: CASAGSGGLTYGQYF
D gene: TRBD2; V gene: TRBV5-1; J gene: TRBJ2-5; CDR3 length: 15; clone size: .; CDR3 DNA: TGCGCCAGCAGCTATGGACTAGTCGGGCGAGAGACCCAGTACTTC; CDR3 protein: CASSYGLVGRETQYF
D gene: TRBD1; V gene: TRBV5-6; J gene: TRBJ1-2; CDR3 length: 15; clone size: once; CDR3 DNA: TGTGCCAGCAGCTTGCTTCCAGGGGGCGCCTGGGGCTACACCTTC; CDR3 protein: CASSLLPGGAWGYTF
D gene: TRBD1; V gene: TRBV11-2; J gene: TRBJ1-4; CDR3 length: 16; clone size: .; CDR3 DNA: TGTGCCAGCAGCCCCGCCCGACAGGGACAGGGTGAAAAACTGTTTTTT; CDR3 protein: CASSPARQGQGEKLFF
D gene: .; V gene: TRBV18; J gene: TRBJ2-5; CDR3 length: 14; clone size: .; CDR3 DNA: TGTGCCAGCTCATCCCGGGTCTCACAAGAGACCCAGTACTTC; CDR3 protein: CASSSRVSQETQYF
D gene: .; V gene: TRBV2; J gene: TRBJ2-1; CDR3 length: 11; clone size: .; CDR3 DNA: TGTGCCTCTCGGAGGGACAATGAGCAGTTCTTC; CDR3 protein: CASRRDNEQFF
D gene: .; V gene: TRBV5-1; J gene: TRBJ2-1; CDR3 length: 15; clone size: .; CDR3 DNA: TGCGCCAGCTCAAAGCGCGCAGTTAGCCACAATGAGCAGTTCTTC; CDR3 protein: CASSKRAVSHNEQFF
D gene: .; V gene: TRBV30; J gene: TRBJ2-2; CDR3 length: 14; clone size: .; CDR3 DNA: TGTGCCTGGGCCCGGAGCTGGGAGACCGGGGAGCTGTTTTTT; CDR3 protein: CAWARSWETGELFF
D gene: .; V gene: TRBV14; J gene: TRBJ1-1; CDR3 length: 13; clone size: .; CDR3 DNA: TGTGCCAGCAGCCGAGATCTTTACACTGAAGCTTTCTTT; CDR3 protein: CASSRDLYTEAFF
D gene: .; V gene: TRBV5-1; J gene: TRBJ2-2; CDR3 length: 15; clone size: few; CDR3 DNA: TGCGCCAGCAGCTTGGCCTACGGGAACACCGGGGAGCTGTTTTTT; CDR3 protein: CASSLAYGNTGELFF
D gene: TRBD1; V gene: TRBV7-6; J gene: TRBJ1-3; CDR3 length: 17; clone size: .; CDR3 DNA: TGTGCCAGCAGCCCGGGTCGGGACAGCAGCTCTGGAAACACCATATATTTT; CDR3 protein: CASSPGRDSSSGNTIYF
D gene: TRBD1; V gene: TRBV6-6; J gene: TRBJ2-4; CDR3 length: 16; clone size: .; CDR3 DNA: TGTGCCAGCCGGGACAGGGCGATTCTAGCCAAAAACATTCAGTACTTC; CDR3 protein: CASRDRAILAKNIQYF
D gene: .; V gene: TRBV4-2; J gene: TRBJ2-7; CDR3 length: 13; clone size: .; CDR3 DNA: TGTGCCAGCAGTCCAGGGGAGACCTACGAGCAGTACTTC; CDR3 protein: CASSPGETYEQYF
D gene: TRBD2; V gene: TRBV7-7; J gene: TRBJ2-1; CDR3 length: 15; clone size: few; CDR3 DNA: TGTGCCAGCAGCCAAAGCGGGGGAACCTACAATGAGCAGTTCTTC; CDR3 protein: CASSQSGGTYNEQFF
D gene: .; V gene: TRBV7-9; J gene: TRBJ1-6; CDR3 length: 14; clone size: .; CDR3 DNA: TGTGCCAGCAGCTTAGCGCAGGGCAGGTCACCCCTCCACTTT; CDR3 protein: CASSLAQGRSPLHF
D gene: TRBD2; V gene: TRBV5-1; J gene: TRBJ2-7; CDR3 length: 15; clone size: few; CDR3 DNA: TGCGCCAGCAGCCTTAGGGAGGGTACGGACTACGAGCAGTACTTC; CDR3 protein: CASSLREGTDYEQYF
D gene: .; V gene: TRBV9; J gene: TRBJ1-6; CDR3 length: 15; clone size: .; CDR3 DNA: TGTGCCAGCAGGGGGGCAGGGACGGATAATTCACCCCTCCACTTT; CDR3 protein: CASRGAGTDNSPLHF
D gene: .; V gene: TRBV11-2; J gene: TRBJ2-5; CDR3 length: 12; clone size: once; CDR3 DNA: TGTGCCAGCAGGGGGGGATATGAGACCCAGTACTTC; CDR3 protein: CASRGGYETQYF
D gene: .; V gene: TRBV19; J gene: TRBJ1-3; CDR3 length: 15; clone size: .; CDR3 DNA: TGTGCCAGTAGACGTAGGGAACAGGCTGGAAACACCATATATTTT; CDR3 protein: CASRRREQAGNTIYF
D gene: .; V gene: TRBV7-9; J gene: TRBJ2-7; CDR3 length: 11; clone size: .; CDR3 DNA: TGTGCCAGCAGCCCCCGCGACGAGCAGTACTTC; CDR3 protein: CASSPRDEQYF
D gene: .; V gene: TRBV7-2; J gene: TRBJ1-2; CDR3 length: 14; clone size: .; CDR3 DNA: TGTGCCAGCAGCTTTACCACAGTCGACTATGGCTACACCTTC; CDR3 protein: CASSFTTVDYGYTF
D gene: TRBD1; V gene: TRBV29-1; J gene: TRBJ2-7; CDR3 length: 12; clone size: many; CDR3 DNA: TGCAGCGCGGGACAGGGATCCTACGAGCAGTACTTC; CDR3 protein: CSAGQGSYEQYF
D gene: .; V gene: TRBV6-1; J gene: TRBJ2-7; CDR3 length: 12; clone size: .; CDR3 DNA: TGTGCCAGCACACAGATCTCCTACGAGCAGTACTTC; CDR3 protein: CASTQISYEQYF
D gene: .; V gene: TRBV11-1; J gene: TRBJ1-2; CDR3 length: 15; clone size: few; CDR3 DNA: TGTGCCAGCAGCTTAAGCCCCCCAGGGCTCTATGGCTACACCTTC; CDR3 protein: CASSLSPPGLYGYTF
D gene: TRBD2; V gene: TRBV19; J gene: TRBJ2-3; CDR3 length: 15; clone size: .; CDR3 DNA: TGTGCCAGTAGTACGGGACTAGCGGGCACAGATACGCAGTATTTT; CDR3 protein: CASSTGLAGTDTQYF